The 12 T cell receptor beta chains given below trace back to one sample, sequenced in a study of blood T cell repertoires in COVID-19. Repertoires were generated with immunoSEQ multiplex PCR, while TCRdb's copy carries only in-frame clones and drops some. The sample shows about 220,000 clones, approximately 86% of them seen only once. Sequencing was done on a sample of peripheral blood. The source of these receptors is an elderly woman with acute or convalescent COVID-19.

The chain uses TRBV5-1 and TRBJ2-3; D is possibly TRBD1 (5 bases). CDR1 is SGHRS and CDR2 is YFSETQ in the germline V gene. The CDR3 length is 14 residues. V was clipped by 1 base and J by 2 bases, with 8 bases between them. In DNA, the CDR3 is TGCGCCAGCAGCTTGCAGGGTTTCACAGATACGCAGTATTTT. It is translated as CASSLQGFTDTQYF.

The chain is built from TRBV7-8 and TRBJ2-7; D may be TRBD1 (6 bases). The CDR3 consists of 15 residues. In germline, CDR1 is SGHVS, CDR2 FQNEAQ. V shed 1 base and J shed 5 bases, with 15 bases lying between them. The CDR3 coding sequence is TGTGCCAGCAGCTTAGGCGTCAGGGGAATAAACGAGCAGTACTTC. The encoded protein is CASSLGVRGINEQYF.

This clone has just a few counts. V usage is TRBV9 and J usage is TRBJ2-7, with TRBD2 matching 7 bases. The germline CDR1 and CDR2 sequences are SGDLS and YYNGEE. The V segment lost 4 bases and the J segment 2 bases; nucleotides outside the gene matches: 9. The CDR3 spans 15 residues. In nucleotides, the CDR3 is TGTGCCAGCAGCCTAGGCAGCGGGGCTCCCTACGAGCAGTACTTC. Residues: CASSLGSGAPYEQYF.

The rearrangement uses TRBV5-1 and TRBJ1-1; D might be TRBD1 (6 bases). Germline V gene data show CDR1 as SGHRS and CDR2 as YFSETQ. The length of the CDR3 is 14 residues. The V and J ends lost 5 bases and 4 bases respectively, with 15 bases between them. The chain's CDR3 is CASSTGSAVTEAFF. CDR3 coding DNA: TGCGCCAGCAGTACAGGGTCGGCGGTCACTGAAGCTTTCTTT.

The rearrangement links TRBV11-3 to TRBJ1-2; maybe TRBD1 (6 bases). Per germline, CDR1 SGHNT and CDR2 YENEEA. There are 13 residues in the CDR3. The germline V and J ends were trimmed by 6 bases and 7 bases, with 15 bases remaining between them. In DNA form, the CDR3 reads TGTGCCAGCAGTTCAAGCGGGGGCGCTGGCTACACCTTC. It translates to CASSSSGGAGYTF.

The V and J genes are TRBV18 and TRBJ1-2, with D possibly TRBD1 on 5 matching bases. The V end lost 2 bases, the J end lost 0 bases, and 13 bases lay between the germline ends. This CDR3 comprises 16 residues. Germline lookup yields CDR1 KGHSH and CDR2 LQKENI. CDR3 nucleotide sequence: TGTGCCAGCTCACCAGGTCTAGGGGCTACTAACTATGGCTACACCTTC. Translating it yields CASSPGLGATNYGYTF.

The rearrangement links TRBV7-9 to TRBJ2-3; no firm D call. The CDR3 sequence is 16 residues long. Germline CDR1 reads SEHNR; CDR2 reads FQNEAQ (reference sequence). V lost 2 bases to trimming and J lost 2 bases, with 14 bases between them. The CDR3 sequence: CASSLIGTTITDTQYF. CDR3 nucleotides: TGTGCCAGCAGCTTAATTGGCACTACCATCACAGATACGCAGTATTTT.

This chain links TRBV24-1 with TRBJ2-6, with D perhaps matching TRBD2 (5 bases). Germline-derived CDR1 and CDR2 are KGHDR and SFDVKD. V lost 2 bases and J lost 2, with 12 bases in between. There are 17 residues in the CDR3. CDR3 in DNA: TGTGCCACCAGTGATTCAAGTCAGAGGGCTGGGGCCAACGTCCTGACTTTC. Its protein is CATSDSSQRAGANVLTF.

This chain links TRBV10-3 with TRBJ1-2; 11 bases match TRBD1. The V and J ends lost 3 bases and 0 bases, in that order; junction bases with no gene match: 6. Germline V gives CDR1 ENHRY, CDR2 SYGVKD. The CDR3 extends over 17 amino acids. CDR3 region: CAISDPGQGGANYGYTF. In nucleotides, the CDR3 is TGTGCCATCAGTGACCCGGGACAGGGGGGAGCTAACTATGGCTACACCTTC.

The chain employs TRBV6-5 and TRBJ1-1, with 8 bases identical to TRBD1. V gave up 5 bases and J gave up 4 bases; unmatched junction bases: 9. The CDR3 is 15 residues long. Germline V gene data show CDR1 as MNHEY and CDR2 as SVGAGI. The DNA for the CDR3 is TGTGCCAGCAGTCCCCAGGGGGCAGGGAGCACTGAAGCTTTCTTT. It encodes CASSPQGAGSTEAFF.

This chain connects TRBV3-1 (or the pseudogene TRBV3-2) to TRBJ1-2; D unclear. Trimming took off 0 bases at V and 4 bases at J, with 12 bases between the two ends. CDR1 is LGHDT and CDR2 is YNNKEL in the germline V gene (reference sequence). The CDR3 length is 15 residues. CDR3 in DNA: TGTGCCAGCAGCCAAGATGGGCAGAGTCTCTATGGCTACACCTTC. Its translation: CASSQDGQSLYGYTF.

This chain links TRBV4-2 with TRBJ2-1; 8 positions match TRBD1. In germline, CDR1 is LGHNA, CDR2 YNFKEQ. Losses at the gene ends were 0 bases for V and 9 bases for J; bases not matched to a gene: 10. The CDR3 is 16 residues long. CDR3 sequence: CASSQDQLTGAGEQFF. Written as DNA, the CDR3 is TGTGCCAGCAGCCAAGATCAGCTGACAGGGGCGGGTGAGCAGTTCTTC.